This T cell receptor beta chain was identified in a study of T cells in Graves' hyperthyroidism and ophthalmopathy. Germline CDR1 SGHTA, CDR2 FQGNSA. The CDR3 has 14 amino acids. It was RNA transcripts that yielded the amplified TCR beta CDR3 regions. The HTBI set primed first-round TCR CDR3 RT-PCR. TCRdb redid the calling of the multiplex PCR reads with MiXCR, one entry per CDR3 protein. The data hold under 350,000 distinct CDR3 sequences, with roughly 13% observed a single time. This clonotype appeared a few times. This may be a read error: a much more frequent sequence differs by one nucleotide. The receptor was derived from a middle-aged woman with Graves' hyperthyroidism. The chain is built from TRBV7-2 and TRBJ2-7; D is undetermined. The sample taken for sequencing was blood. The CDR3 loop reads CVSSLRLTSYEQYF. In nucleotides, the CDR3 is TGTGTCAGCAGCTTACGGCTTACTTCCTACGAGCAGTACTTC.